This T cell receptor beta chain was recovered during a study of shared clonotypes between healthy human individuals. Study details: Per donor, three plates held CD4 naive cells, three held CD4 memory, two held CD8 naive and one held CD8 memory. Points from the study as a whole: Four donors had approximately 4.6% of their naive CD4 clonotypes in common.

The germline V and J ends were trimmed by 5 bases and 5 bases, with 10 bases remaining between them. This CDR3 is 12 amino acids long. Germline CDR1 is LGHNA and CDR2 is YNFKEQ. As concerns this clone: The antigen is not known.

Original methodology: With immunoSEQ giving junction-only sequences and no quality scores, filtering differed. Only in-frame clones appear in the TCRdb table, and some are missing; sequencing was by immunoSEQ multiplex PCR. V, J and clone size were drawn from that table, and D and trimming were deduced from the DNA. The sample shows roughly 520,000 clones, about 96% of them seen only once. The chain uses TRBV4-2 and TRBJ2-7, with D maybe TRBD1 (5 bases). The TCR originated in a woman in her 30s in good health. Sequences were obtained from naive CD4+ T cells sorted from blood. The sample's subset: CD45RA+ positively selected. The DNA for the CDR3 is TGTGCCAGCAGCGGACATCTCGACGAGCAGTACTTC. This translates into CASSGHLDEQYF.